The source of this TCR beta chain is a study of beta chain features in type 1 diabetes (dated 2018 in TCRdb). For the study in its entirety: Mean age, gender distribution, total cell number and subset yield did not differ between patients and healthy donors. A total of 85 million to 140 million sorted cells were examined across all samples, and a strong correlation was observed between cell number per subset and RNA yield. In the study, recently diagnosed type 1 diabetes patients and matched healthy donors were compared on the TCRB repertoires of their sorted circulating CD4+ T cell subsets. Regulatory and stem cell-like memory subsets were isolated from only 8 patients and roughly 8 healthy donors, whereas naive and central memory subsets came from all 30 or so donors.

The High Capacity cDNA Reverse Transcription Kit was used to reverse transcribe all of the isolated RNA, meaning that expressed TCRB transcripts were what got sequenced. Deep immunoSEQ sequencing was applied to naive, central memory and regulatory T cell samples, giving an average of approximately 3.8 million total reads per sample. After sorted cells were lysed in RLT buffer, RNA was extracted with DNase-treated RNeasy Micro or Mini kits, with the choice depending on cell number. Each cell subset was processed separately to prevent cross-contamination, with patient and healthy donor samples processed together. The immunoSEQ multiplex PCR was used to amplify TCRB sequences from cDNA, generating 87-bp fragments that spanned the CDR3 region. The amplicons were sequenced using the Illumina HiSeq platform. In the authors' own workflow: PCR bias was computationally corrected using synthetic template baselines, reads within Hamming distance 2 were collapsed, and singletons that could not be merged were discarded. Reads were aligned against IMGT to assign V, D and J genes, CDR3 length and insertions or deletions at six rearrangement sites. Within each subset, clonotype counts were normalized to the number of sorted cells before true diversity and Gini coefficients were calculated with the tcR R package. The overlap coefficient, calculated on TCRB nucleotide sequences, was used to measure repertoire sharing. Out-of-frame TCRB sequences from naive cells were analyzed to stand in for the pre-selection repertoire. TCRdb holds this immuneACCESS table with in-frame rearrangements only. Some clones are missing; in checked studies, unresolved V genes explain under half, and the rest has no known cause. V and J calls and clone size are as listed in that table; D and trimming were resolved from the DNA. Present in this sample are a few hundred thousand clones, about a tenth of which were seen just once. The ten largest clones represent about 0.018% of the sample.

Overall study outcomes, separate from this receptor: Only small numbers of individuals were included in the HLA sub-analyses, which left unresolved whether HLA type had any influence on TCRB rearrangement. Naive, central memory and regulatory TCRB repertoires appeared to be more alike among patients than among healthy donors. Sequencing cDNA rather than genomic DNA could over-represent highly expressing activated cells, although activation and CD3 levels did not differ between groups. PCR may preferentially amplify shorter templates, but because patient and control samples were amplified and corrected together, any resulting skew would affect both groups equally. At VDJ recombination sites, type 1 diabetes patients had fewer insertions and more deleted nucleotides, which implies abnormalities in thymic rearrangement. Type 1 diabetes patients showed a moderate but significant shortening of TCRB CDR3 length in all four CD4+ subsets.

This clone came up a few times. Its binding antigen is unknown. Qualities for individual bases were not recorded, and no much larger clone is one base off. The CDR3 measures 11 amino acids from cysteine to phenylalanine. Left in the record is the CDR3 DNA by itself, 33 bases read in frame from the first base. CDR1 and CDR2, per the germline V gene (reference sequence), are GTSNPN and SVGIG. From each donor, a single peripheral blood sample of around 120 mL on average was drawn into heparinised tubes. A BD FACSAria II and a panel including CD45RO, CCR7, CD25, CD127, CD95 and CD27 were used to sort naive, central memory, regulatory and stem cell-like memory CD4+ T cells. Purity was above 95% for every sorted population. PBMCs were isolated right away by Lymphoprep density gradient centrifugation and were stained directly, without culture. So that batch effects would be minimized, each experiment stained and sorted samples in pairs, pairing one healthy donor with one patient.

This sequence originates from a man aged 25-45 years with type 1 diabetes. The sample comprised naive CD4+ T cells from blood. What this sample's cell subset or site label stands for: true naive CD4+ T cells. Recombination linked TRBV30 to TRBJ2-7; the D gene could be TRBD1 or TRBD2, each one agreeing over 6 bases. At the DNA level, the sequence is TGTGCTTGGGGGGCCTCCTACGAGCAGTACTTC. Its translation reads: CAWGASYEQYF.